This T cell receptor beta chain was captured in a study of cytomegalovirus exposure and HLA in healthy donors. Germline V lookup: CDR1 SGHRS, CDR2 YFSETQ. The CDR3 runs to 14 residues. Trimming removed 0 bases at V and 7 bases at J, with 11 bases between. In the PCR, 60 Vbeta and 13 Jbeta primers were used. The table came from immunoSEQ multiplex PCR; TCRdb's copy has only in-frame clones and leaves some out. The profile shows 100,000 to 150,000 clones, around 82% of them singletons. The origin of this receptor is a male donor in good health and CMV-seropositive. V is TRBV5-1 and J is TRBJ2-4, with a weak D call TRBD1 (6 bases). Sequenced: PBMCs. CDR3 sequence reads: CASSLGPGVNIQYF. CDR3 nucleotides: TGCGCCAGCAGCTTGGGTCCAGGGGTGAACATTCAGTACTTC.